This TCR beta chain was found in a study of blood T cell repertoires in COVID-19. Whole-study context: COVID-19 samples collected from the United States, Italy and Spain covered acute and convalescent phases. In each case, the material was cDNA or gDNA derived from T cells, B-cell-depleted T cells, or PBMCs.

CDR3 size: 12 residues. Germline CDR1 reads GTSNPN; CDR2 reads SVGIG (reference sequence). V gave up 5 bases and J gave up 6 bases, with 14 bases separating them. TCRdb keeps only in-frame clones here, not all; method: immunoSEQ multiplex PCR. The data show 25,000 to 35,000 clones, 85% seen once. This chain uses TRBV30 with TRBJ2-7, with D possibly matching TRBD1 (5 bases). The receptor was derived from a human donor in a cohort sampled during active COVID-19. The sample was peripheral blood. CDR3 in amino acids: CAWVLVGVEQYF. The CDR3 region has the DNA TGTGCCTGGGTCCTAGTAGGGGTCGAGCAGTACTTC.